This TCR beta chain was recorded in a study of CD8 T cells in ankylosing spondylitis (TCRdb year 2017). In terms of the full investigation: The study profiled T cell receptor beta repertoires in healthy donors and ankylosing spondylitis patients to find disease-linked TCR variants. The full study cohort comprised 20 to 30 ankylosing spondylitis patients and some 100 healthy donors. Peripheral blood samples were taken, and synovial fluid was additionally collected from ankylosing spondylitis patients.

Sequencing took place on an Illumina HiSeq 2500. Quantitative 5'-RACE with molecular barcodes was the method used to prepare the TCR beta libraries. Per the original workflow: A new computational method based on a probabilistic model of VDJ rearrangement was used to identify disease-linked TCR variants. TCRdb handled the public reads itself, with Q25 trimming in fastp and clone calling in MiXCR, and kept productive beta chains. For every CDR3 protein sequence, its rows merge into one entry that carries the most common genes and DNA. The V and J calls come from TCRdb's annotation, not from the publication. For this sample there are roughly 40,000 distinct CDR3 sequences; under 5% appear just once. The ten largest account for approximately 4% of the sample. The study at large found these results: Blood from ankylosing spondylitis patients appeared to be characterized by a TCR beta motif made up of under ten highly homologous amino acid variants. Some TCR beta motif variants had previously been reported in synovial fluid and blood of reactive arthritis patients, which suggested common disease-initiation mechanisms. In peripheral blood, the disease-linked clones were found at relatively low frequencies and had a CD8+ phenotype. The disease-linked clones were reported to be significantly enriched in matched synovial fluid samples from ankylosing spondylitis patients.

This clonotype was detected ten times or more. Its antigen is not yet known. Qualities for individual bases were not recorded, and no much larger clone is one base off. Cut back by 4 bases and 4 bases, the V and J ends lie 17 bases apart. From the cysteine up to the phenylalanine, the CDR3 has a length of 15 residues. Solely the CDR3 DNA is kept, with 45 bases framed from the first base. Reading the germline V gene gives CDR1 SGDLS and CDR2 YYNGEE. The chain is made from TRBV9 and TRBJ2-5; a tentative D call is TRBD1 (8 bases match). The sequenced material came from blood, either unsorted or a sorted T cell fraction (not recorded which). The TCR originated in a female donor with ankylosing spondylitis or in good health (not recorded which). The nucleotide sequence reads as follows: TGTGCCAGCAGCTCAGACAGGGGAGGGGGAGAGACCCAGTACTTC. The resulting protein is CASSSDRGGGETQYF.